Below are 29 T cell receptor beta chains sequenced from a single sample in a study of blood T cell repertoires in COVID-19. Sequenced by immunoSEQ multiplex PCR; TCRdb stores in-frame clones only, minus some. This sample has a few hundred thousand clones, with around 90% found just once. Sequenced material: PBMCs or T cells enriched from blood (not recorded which). The origin of the receptors is a man between 18 and 29 years old who had recovered from COVID-19.

This chain joins TRBV2 and TRBJ2-7; 7 bases fit TRBD1. The ends lost 6 bases at V and 2 bases at J; junction bases unmatched: 4. Germline-derived CDR1 and CDR2 are SNHLY and FYNNEI. The CDR3 is 13 residues long. This CDR3 reads CASRTGATYEQYF. CDR3 DNA sequence: TGTGCCAGCAGAACAGGGGCTACCTACGAGCAGTACTTC.

The gene calls are TRBV7-8 and TRBJ1-5, with a possible D match to TRBD1 (5 bases). CDR1 SGHVS and CDR2 FQNEAQ come from the germline V gene. Trimming shortened V by 5 bases and J by 2 bases, and 10 bases separated the two germline ends. The length of the CDR3 is 14 residues. CDR3 residues: CASSLDSRNQPQHF. CDR3 nucleotides: TGTGCCAGCAGCCTAGACAGCCGCAATCAGCCCCAGCATTTT.

V gene TRBV5-4 combines with J gene TRBJ1-2; no firm D call. The CDR3 sequence is 13 residues long. Per the germline V gene, CDR1 is SGHNT and CDR2 is YYREEE (reference sequence). V was trimmed by 2 bases and J by 2 bases, leaving 7 bases between them. The CDR3 coding sequence is TGTGCCAGCAGCTTACCGGGGAACTATGGCTACACCTTC. Its protein product is CASSLPGNYGYTF.

J is TRBJ1-5 and V is TRBV27; D is ambiguous. This CDR3 has 16 amino acids. Germline-derived CDR1 and CDR2 are MNHEY and SMNVEV (reference sequence). Deletions cut 6 bases from V and 2 bases from J, with 17 bases between. CDR3 sequence (DNA): TGTGCCAGCAGCGCCTGGGCATTGGGTGGCAATCAGCCCCAGCATTTT. Translating it yields CASSAWALGGNQPQHF.

This chain joins TRBV6-1 and TRBJ2-7, with D unclear. This CDR3 is 14 amino acids long. Trimming cost V 3 bases and J 2 bases, with 11 bases left between them. Germline lookup yields CDR1 MNHNS and CDR2 SASEGT. The chain's CDR3 is CASSDSWQAYEQYF. The CDR3 DNA is TGTGCCAGCAGTGATAGTTGGCAGGCCTACGAGCAGTACTTC.

The chain recombines TRBV5-1 with TRBJ1-5; D call uncertain. Per the germline V gene, CDR1 is SGHRS and CDR2 is YFSETQ. The length of the CDR3 is 14 residues. V shed 0 bases and J shed 5 bases, with 9 bases lying between them. DNA of the CDR3: TGCGCCAGCAGCTTGGGAGGGAGTCATCAGCCCCAGCATTTT. Translated: CASSLGGSHQPQHF.

The V call is TRBV9, the J call TRBJ1-4; D not resolved. V dropped 4 bases and J dropped 7 bases, with 20 bases sitting between them. CDR1 and CDR2 from the germline V gene are SGDLS and YYNGEE. The CDR3 is 16 residues long. CDR3 DNA: TGTGCCAGCAGCTTACTCCCGGGCCCGGAGGGTGAAAAACTGTTTTTT. It specifies CASSLLPGPEGEKLFF.

This chain connects TRBV19 to TRBJ1-5; TRBD1 matches at 8 bases. The CDR3 covers 15 residues. With 6 bases clipped from V and 6 bases from J, the junction kept 10 bases outside the gene matches. Germline V gene sequence: CDR1 LNHDA, CDR2 SQIVND (reference sequence). The CDR3 spells CASSGARQGPQPQHF. The CDR3 region has the DNA TGTGCCAGTAGCGGCGCCAGACAGGGGCCTCAGCCCCAGCATTTT.

The rearrangement joins TRBV24-1 to TRBJ1-5; D is undetermined. The CDR3 extends over 12 amino acids. Germline V CDR1 and CDR2: KGHDR, SFDVKD. Deletions cut 5 bases from V and 4 bases from J, with 5 bases between. The CDR3, as DNA: TGTGCCACCAGTGCCGGGAATCAGCCCCAGCATTTT. Amino acid sequence: CATSAGNQPQHF.

The genes are TRBV5-1 and TRBJ2-4; the D is unclear. V lost 4 bases to trimming and J lost 6 bases, with 8 bases between them. Germline lookup yields CDR1 SGHRS and CDR2 YFSETQ. The CDR3 totals 12 residues. CDR3 sequence reads: CASSGSRNIQYF. The CDR3 DNA is TGCGCCAGCAGCGGCTCCCGAAACATTCAGTACTTC.

The chain employs TRBV28 and TRBJ2-7; D gene unclear. Per germline, CDR1 MDHEN and CDR2 SYDVKM. There are 10 residues in the CDR3. V was clipped by 8 bases and J by 0 bases, with 2 bases between them. The CDR3 nucleotides read TGTGCCAGCCTCTCCTACGAGCAGTACTTC. Translation gives CASLSYEQYF.

There are a few counts of this clone. This rearrangement joins TRBV3-1 (or the pseudogene TRBV3-2) to TRBJ1-4; D remains unclear. The germline V and J ends were trimmed by 1 base and 4 bases, with 10 bases remaining between them. Looked up from germline, CDR1 is LGHDT and CDR2 is YNNKEL (reference sequence). The CDR3 loop spans 15 amino acids. CDR3 amino acids: CASSQGGLDNEKLFF. CDR3 sequence (DNA): TGTGCCAGCAGCCAAGGCGGACTCGATAATGAAAAACTGTTTTTT.

V usage is TRBV11-3 and J usage is TRBJ2-1; 8 bases match TRBD2. CDR1 SGHNT and CDR2 YENEEA come from the germline V gene. This CDR3 has 20 residues. The trim removed 5 bases at V and 5 bases at J, leaving 23 bases unmatched. For the CDR3, the DNA is TGTGCCAGCAGCATGGGACGGGGTAGCGGGAACGGTATTACAAACAATGAGCAGTTCTTC. Protein product: CASSMGRGSGNGITNNEQFF.

In nucleotides, the CDR3 is TGTGCCAGCAGTCAGGACAGCAACTATGGCTACACCTTC. This codes for CASSQDSNYGYTF. This sequence joins TRBV28 and TRBJ1-2; the D gene is possibly TRBD1 (6 bases). This CDR3 is 13 amino acids long. V lost 5 bases and J 2 bases, leaving 9 bases between the germline ends. CDR1 is MDHEN and CDR2 is SYDVKM in the germline V gene.

The CDR3: CASSQDEAEQYF. The CDR3 coding sequence is TGTGCCAGCAGCCAAGATGAGGCCGAGCAGTACTTC. The chain combines TRBV14 with TRBJ2-7; the D is unclear. The CDR3 covers 12 residues. V gave up 0 bases and J gave up 6 bases, with 6 bases separating them. Germline V gives CDR1 SGHDN, CDR2 FVKESK.

The chain links TRBV3-1 (or the pseudogene TRBV3-2) to TRBJ2-1; a weak D match, TRBD2 (6 bases). The CDR3 is 13 residues long. Germline CDR1 reads LGHDT; CDR2 reads YNNKEL (reference sequence). The V end lost 4 bases, the J end lost 9 bases, and 13 bases lay between the germline ends. CDR3 bases: TGTGCCAGCAGCCCACTGATGGGGGGTGAGCAGTTCTTC. Translation: CASSPLMGGEQFF.

The rearrangement joins TRBV24-1 to TRBJ2-3, with 10 bases lining up with TRBD2. The CDR3 loop spans 15 amino acids. V gave up 5 bases and J gave up 2 bases; unmatched junction bases: 3. Germline V gives CDR1 KGHDR, CDR2 SFDVKD. CDR3 sequence: CATSALAGDTDTQYF. Written as DNA, the CDR3 is TGTGCCACCAGTGCCCTAGCGGGAGACACAGATACGCAGTATTTT.

This clone was seen ten or more times. The chain is built from TRBV4-1 and TRBJ1-2; TRBD1 is a possible D gene (6 bases). The length of the CDR3 is 14 residues. Between the trimmed V and J ends, which lost 3 bases and 8 bases, there was a span of 16 bases. Germline V gene data show CDR1 as MGHRA and CDR2 as YSYEKL. CDR3 sequence (DNA): TGCGCCAGCAGCCATCCGGTGGACAGTCGGGGCTACACCTTC. Protein sequence: CASSHPVDSRGYTF.

The chain joins TRBV2 to TRBJ1-1; no clear D gene. Per the germline V gene, CDR1 is SNHLY and CDR2 is FYNNEI. The V and J ends lost 6 bases and 4 bases respectively, with 9 bases between them. The CDR3 length is 12 residues. The CDR3 loop reads CASRLELTEAFF. In nucleotides, the CDR3 is TGTGCCAGCAGGCTTGAGCTCACTGAAGCTTTCTTT.

The V and J genes are TRBV7-3 and TRBJ1-1, with D hard to call. V lost 0 bases and J 0 bases, leaving 8 bases between the germline ends. The CDR3 consists of 15 residues. Germline V gene lookup returns CDR1 SGHTA and CDR2 FQGTGA. CDR3 in DNA: TGTGCCAGCAGCTTAACGCAAGTAGTGAACACTGAAGCTTTCTTT. Encoded protein: CASSLTQVVNTEAFF.

About this clone: Other DNA sequences in the same sample also yield this CDR3. The chain couples TRBV27 to TRBJ1-5, with D uncertain. V lost 2 bases, J lost 3 bases, and 5 bases lay in between. The CDR3 consists of 13 residues. CDR1 and CDR2 from the germline V gene are MNHEY and SMNVEV (reference sequence). The CDR3 loop reads CASSLTYNQPQHF. The DNA of the CDR3 is TGTGCCAGCAGTTTAACCTACAATCAGCCCCAGCATTTT.

In regard to this clone: The sample carries other DNA sequences with the same CDR3. This chain connects TRBV5-1 to TRBJ2-6; D gene ambiguous. Trimming stripped 0 bases from V and 1 base from J, with 5 bases between. Germline assignment: CDR1 SGHRS and CDR2 YFSETQ. There are 15 residues in the CDR3. The CDR3 sequence: CASSLGASGANVLTF. The CDR3 nucleotides read TGCGCCAGCAGCTTGGGGGCGTCTGGGGCCAACGTCCTGACTTTC.

The V gene is TRBV27, the J gene TRBJ1-5; unclear D gene. The CDR3 spans 13 residues. Germline V gene data show CDR1 as MNHEY and CDR2 as SMNVEV (reference sequence). Trimming cost V 2 bases and J 7 bases, with 9 bases left between them. The DNA for the CDR3 is TGTGCCAGCAGTTTAAGAGGAGGGCAGCCCCAGCATTTT. It codes for CASSLRGGQPQHF.

V gene TRBV5-1 combines with J gene TRBJ1-6; no firm D call. The CDR3 is 15 amino acids. CDR1 is SGHRS and CDR2 is YFSETQ in the germline V gene. Trimming removed 3 bases at V and 3 bases at J, with 10 bases between. CDR3 coding DNA: TGCGCCAGCAGCTCGAGAGCTGACTATAATTCACCCCTCCACTTT. This codes for CASSSRADYNSPLHF.

This clone appeared a single time. The chain is built from TRBV27 and TRBJ1-3, with a possible D match to TRBD1 (6 bases). This CDR3 has 13 amino acids. From germline, CDR1 is MNHEY and CDR2 SMNVEV (reference sequence). V was trimmed by 6 bases and J by 0 bases, leaving 6 bases between them. The CDR3 DNA reads as TGTGCCAGCAGGACAGGCTCTGGAAACACCATATATTTT. This codes for CASRTGSGNTIYF.

This chain links TRBV7-9 with TRBJ2-1; the match to TRBD2 covers 12 bases. The CDR3 contains 15 residues. Germline CDR1 and CDR2: SEHNR and FQNEAQ (reference sequence). V trimming: 4 bases; J trimming: 5 bases; junction bases outside the gene matches: 3. The CDR3 region is CASSWTSGTDNEQFF. CDR3 in DNA: TGTGCCAGCAGCTGGACTAGCGGGACGGACAATGAGCAGTTCTTC.

The genes are TRBV18 and TRBJ2-5, with TRBD1 identical over 9 bases. V was pared by 3 bases and J by 5 bases, with 7 bases of the junction left unmatched. The CDR3 totals 15 residues. The germline gives CDR1 KGHSH, CDR2 LQKENI. The CDR3 DNA follows: TGTGCCAGCTCACCTCCGGGACAGGGTCAGGAGACCCAGTACTTC. Protein product: CASSPPGQGQETQYF.

The V and J genes are TRBV7-9 and TRBJ2-7; weak D call: TRBD2 (5 bases). Germline assignment: CDR1 SEHNR and CDR2 FQNEAQ (reference sequence). Deletions cut 4 bases from V and 0 bases from J, with 10 bases between. The CDR3 consists of 14 residues. The DNA of the CDR3 is TGTGCCAGCAGCTCCGGACTGCACTCCTACGAGCAGTACTTC. It translates to CASSSGLHSYEQYF.

V gene TRBV7-9 combines with J gene TRBJ2-1, with a possible D match to TRBD2 (5 bases). The germline V gene encodes CDR1 SEHNR and CDR2 FQNEAQ (reference sequence). V lost 0 bases and J 2 bases, leaving 8 bases between the germline ends. This CDR3 is 15 amino acids long. The CDR3 loop reads CASSLASGPYNEQFF. The CDR3 coding sequence is TGTGCCAGCAGCTTAGCCAGCGGTCCCTACAATGAGCAGTTCTTC.